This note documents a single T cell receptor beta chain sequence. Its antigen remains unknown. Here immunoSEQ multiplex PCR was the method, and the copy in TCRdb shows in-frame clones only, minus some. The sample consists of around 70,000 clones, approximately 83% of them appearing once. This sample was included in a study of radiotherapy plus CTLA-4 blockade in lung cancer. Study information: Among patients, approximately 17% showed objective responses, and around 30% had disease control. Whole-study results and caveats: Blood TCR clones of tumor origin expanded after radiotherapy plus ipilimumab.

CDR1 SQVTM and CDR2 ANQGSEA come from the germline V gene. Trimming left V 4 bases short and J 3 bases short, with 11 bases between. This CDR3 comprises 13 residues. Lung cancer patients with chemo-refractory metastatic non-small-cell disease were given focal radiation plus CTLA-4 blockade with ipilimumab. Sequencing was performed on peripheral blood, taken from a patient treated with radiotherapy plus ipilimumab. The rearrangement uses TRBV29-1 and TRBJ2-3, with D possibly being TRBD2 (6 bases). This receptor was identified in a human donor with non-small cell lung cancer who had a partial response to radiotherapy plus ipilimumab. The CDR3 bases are TGCAGCGTTGCTCCGGGGAGGACAGATACGCAGTATTTT. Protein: CSVAPGRTDTQYF.